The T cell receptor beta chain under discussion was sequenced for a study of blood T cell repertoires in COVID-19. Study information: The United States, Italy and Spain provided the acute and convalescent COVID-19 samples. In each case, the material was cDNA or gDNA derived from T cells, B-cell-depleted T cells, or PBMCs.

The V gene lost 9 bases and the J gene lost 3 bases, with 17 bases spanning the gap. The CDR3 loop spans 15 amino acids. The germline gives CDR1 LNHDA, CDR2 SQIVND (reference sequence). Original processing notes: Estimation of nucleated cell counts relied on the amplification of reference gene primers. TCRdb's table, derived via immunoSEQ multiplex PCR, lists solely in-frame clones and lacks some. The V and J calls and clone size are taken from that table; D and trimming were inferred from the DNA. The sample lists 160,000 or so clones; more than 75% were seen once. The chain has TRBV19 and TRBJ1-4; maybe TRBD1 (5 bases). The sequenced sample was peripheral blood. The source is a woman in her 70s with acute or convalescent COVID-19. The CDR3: CASYTSGGANEKLFF. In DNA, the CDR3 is TGTGCCAGCTACACCTCGGGGGGAGCTAATGAAAAACTGTTTTTT.